Listed below are T cell receptor beta chains from one sample, sequenced in a study of response to subunit inactivated influenza vaccine. TCRdb re-called the RT-PCR reads through MiXCR, storing one row per CDR3 protein. This table holds about 500,000 distinct CDR3 sequences, 16% found once. Material: CD4+ T cells sorted from PBMCs, obtained about 23 months after vaccination. These receptors were taken from a man aged 50-75 years who received an inactivated influenza vaccine. CDR3s include the opening cysteine and the closing phenylalanine or tryptophan. D genes are given only for firm matches. Clone size is not always given. Where it is, it says once, few, many or a class for expanded clones.

v_gene	abundance	d_gene	j_gene	CDR3nt	CDR3aa
TRBV5-1	many	.	TRBJ1-2	TGCGCCAGCAGCCAAGGAGACTCGGATGGCTACACCTTC	CASSQGDSDGYTF
TRBV6-1	.	TRBD2	TRBJ2-3	TGTGCCAGCAGCGGCGGACTAGCGGGGTTCATAGATACGCAGTATTTT	CASSGGLAGFIDTQYF
TRBV20-1	.	.	TRBJ1-4	TGCAGTGCTACCGGATCAAGTCCTGGACATAATGAAAAACTGTTTTTT	CSATGSSPGHNEKLFF
TRBV5-1	few	TRBD2	TRBJ2-7	TGCGCCAGCAGCTTGGCCTCGGGAGGATGGGAACGGTACGAGCAGTACTTC	CASSLASGGWERYEQYF
TRBV28	few	.	TRBJ1-6	TGTGCCAGCAGTTTATTACGGTCCGGCTATAATTCACCCCTCCACTTT	CASSLLRSGYNSPLHF
TRBV28	few	.	TRBJ2-7	TGTGCCAGCAGTCCCCGAAGACCTAGGAGCTCCTACGAGCAGTACTTC	CASSPRRPRSSYEQYF
TRBV14	few	TRBD2	TRBJ2-1	TGTGCCAGCAGCCAAGGGGGACCGGGACTAGTTCTATTCAATGAGCAGTTCTTC	CASSQGGPGLVLFNEQFF
TRBV11-1	.	TRBD2	TRBJ2-1	TGTGCCAGCAGCTTAGGTGAAGCGGGAGTTGACAATGAGCAGTTCTTC	CASSLGEAGVDNEQFF
TRBV20-1	.	.	TRBJ1-5	TGCAGTGCTAGGGACCCTATTAGCAATCAGCCCCAGCATTTT	CSARDPISNQPQHF
TRBV7-2	.	.	TRBJ2-2	TGTGCCAGCAGCTTGCGACGGGAGAAAGGGACCGGGGAGCTGTTTTTT	CASSLRREKGTGELFF
TRBV12-3/TRBV12-4	.	.	TRBJ1-6	TGTGCCAGCAGTTTGGTGGCAGGGGCGGGTTCACCCCTCCACTTT	CASSLVAGAGSPLHF
TRBV25-1	.	TRBD2	TRBJ2-1	TGTGCCAGCAGTGAATTAGGGCTAGCGGAGCACAATGAGCAGTTCTTC	CASSELGLAEHNEQFF
TRBV3-1	many	TRBD2	TRBJ2-7	TGTGCCAGCAGCCAGGTCGGGAGGAACCACGAGCAGTACTTC	CASSQVGRNHEQYF
TRBV12-3/TRBV12-4	many	.	TRBJ1-3	TGTGCCAGCAGTTTATTCGGGGCGCGCTCTGGAAACACCATATATTTT	CASSLFGARSGNTIYF
TRBV29-1	few	.	TRBJ2-3	TGCAGCGTTGTCGGACACCCTAGCACAGATACGCAGTATTTT	CSVVGHPSTDTQYF
TRBV3-1	.	.	TRBJ1-3	TGTGCCAGCAGCTTTCGGACAGCCCTCTCTGGAAACACCATATATTTT	CASSFRTALSGNTIYF
TRBV20-1	.	TRBD2	TRBJ2-1	TGCAGTGCTAGGTGGCTAGCGGGGGGACAATCCTACAATGAGCAGTTCTTC	CSARWLAGGQSYNEQFF
TRBV20-1	.	.	TRBJ2-7	TGCAGTGCTAGCAGGGGAGAGTACGAGCAGTACTTC	CSASRGEYEQYF
TRBV20-1	.	TRBD2	TRBJ2-3	TGCAGTGCTCTGGGGACTAGCGGGAGGCGAAGAGATACGCAGTATTTT	CSALGTSGRRRDTQYF
TRBV5-1	.	TRBD2	TRBJ2-7	TGCGCCAGCAGCTCCCAGACTAGCGGGATTTTCGAGCAGTACTTC	CASSSQTSGIFEQYF
TRBV20-1	many	.	TRBJ2-5	TGCAGTGCTAGTATTGCCGGGAGAGGCCAAGAGACCCAGTACTTC	CSASIAGRGQETQYF
TRBV29-1	once	.	TRBJ2-2	TGCAGCGTCGAGGAGGGGGGCATCGACACCGGGGAGCTGTTTTTT	CSVEEGGIDTGELFF
TRBV6-2/TRBV6-3	.	.	TRBJ2-4	TGTGCCAGCAGTTACTGGGCAGAGGACATTCAGTACTTC	CASSYWAEDIQYF
TRBV29-1	many	.	TRBJ1-3	TGCAGCGTCCAACAGGGAAACACCATATATTTT	CSVQQGNTIYF
TRBV24-1	few	TRBD2	TRBJ2-1	TGTGCCACCAGTGGGGTAGCGGGAGTAAGTGTCAATGAGCAGTTCTTC	CATSGVAGVSVNEQFF
TRBV29-1	.	.	TRBJ2-3	TGCAGCGTTGTTAGCCCCCTAATGGGTACGCAGTATTTT	CSVVSPLMGTQYF
TRBV5-1	few	TRBD1	TRBJ2-3	TGCGCCAGCAGCTTGGCCGGTCGGACAGGGACCACAGATACGCAGTATTTT	CASSLAGRTGTTDTQYF
TRBV6-5	.	TRBD2	TRBJ2-1	TGTGCCAGCAGTTACCAGATTCCGGGACTAGCGGGGTTAATGCAGTTCTTC	CASSYQIPGLAGLMQFF
TRBV20-1	.	.	TRBJ2-7	TGCAGTGTGGGTCAGGGGCTGGGGGAGCAGTACTTC	CSVGQGLGEQYF
TRBV10-3	.	.	TRBJ2-3	TGTGCCATCAGGACAGCCACAGATACGCAGTATTTT	CAIRTATDTQYF
TRBV13	few	TRBD2	TRBJ2-2	TGTGCCAGCAGCCAAGGGAGGGGGAACACCGGGGAGCTGTTTTTT	CASSQGRGNTGELFF
TRBV6-1	many	.	TRBJ2-1	TGTGCCAGCAGCCTGGGACCGCCGGATGAGCAGTTCTTC	CASSLGPPDEQFF
TRBV7-2	.	TRBD2	TRBJ2-2	TGTGCCAGCAGCCCCAGCGGGAAGTCCGGGGAGCTGTTTTTT	CASSPSGKSGELFF
TRBV11-2	few	.	TRBJ2-1	TGTGCCAGCAGCACCCGGGACGCAGGGGAGCAGTTCTTC	CASSTRDAGEQFF
TRBV20-1	many	.	TRBJ2-7	TGCAGTGCTAGAGATCCGAGACTAGCCTACGAGCAGTACTTC	CSARDPRLAYEQYF
TRBV12-3/TRBV12-4	.	.	TRBJ1-2	TGTGCCAGCAGGAAGGTGGAGTATGGCTACACCTTC	CASRKVEYGYTF
TRBV11-2	few	TRBD1	TRBJ2-7	TGTGCCAGCAGCTTAGGTGTGACAGGGACCTACGAGCAGTACTTC	CASSLGVTGTYEQYF
TRBV11-1	few	.	TRBJ2-6	TGTGCCAGCAGCTTAAGGGTCAGCTCTGGGGCCAACGTCCTGACTTTC	CASSLRVSSGANVLTF
TRBV29-1	.	.	TRBJ1-1	TGCAGCGTTGAAGTTACAGGGTGGACGAACACTGAAGCTTTCTTT	CSVEVTGWTNTEAFF
TRBV24-1	.	.	TRBJ2-3	TGTGCCACCAGTCTCCAGGGGAGCACAGATACGCAGTATTTT	CATSLQGSTDTQYF
TRBV7-2	few	.	TRBJ2-7	TGTGCCAGCAGCTTAAATCTAGGGGGGTCGGACGAGCAGTACTTC	CASSLNLGGSDEQYF
TRBV5-6	many	.	TRBJ2-3	TGTGCCAGCAGCCGATTGGACAGCACAATTAGCACAGATACGCAGTATTTT	CASSRLDSTISTDTQYF
TRBV3-1	few	TRBD2	TRBJ2-1	TGTGCCAGCAGCTGGACTAGCGGGGCCTACAATGAGCAGTTCTTC	CASSWTSGAYNEQFF
TRBV24-1	few	TRBD1	TRBJ2-3	TGTGCCACCAGTGACCCAGACAGGGTTGTGAAAGATACGCAGTATTTT	CATSDPDRVVKDTQYF
TRBV6-1	.	.	TRBJ1-2	TGTGCCAGCATTCCGAGGGGGGTGAGACATGTTTTTGGCTACACCTTC	CASIPRGVRHVFGYTF
TRBV7-8	.	TRBD2	TRBJ2-5	TGTGCCAGCAGCTTAGTCCTAGCGGGGTGGGAGACCCAGTACTTC	CASSLVLAGWETQYF
TRBV7-2	.	.	TRBJ1-2	TGTGCCAGCAGCTTAAGGGACCCCTATGGCTACACCTTC	CASSLRDPYGYTF
TRBV12-3/TRBV12-4	few	.	TRBJ1-1	TGTGCCAGCAGTTTATTCGCTGAAGCTTTCTTT	CASSLFAEAFF
TRBV12-3/TRBV12-4	.	.	TRBJ1-2	TGTGCCAGCAGTTTATCACAGGGCACCCGTGGCTACACCTTC	CASSLSQGTRGYTF
TRBV19	.	.	TRBJ1-6	TGTGCCAGTAGTATCTCCAGGGATAATTCACCCCTCCACTTT	CASSISRDNSPLHF
TRBV20-1	.	.	TRBJ1-4	TGCAGTGCTCCGATCGATACAGGGCAAAAACTGTTTTTT	CSAPIDTGQKLFF
TRBV18	few	.	TRBJ1-4	TGTGCCAGCTCACCACCGATGGGAGCCGGGCGGATTGAAAAACTGTTTTTT	CASSPPMGAGRIEKLFF
TRBV7-8	.	.	TRBJ2-3	TGTGCCAGCAGCCCAACGTGGAATACGCAGTATTTT	CASSPTWNTQYF
TRBV10-2	few	.	TRBJ2-1	TGCGCCAGCAGTGACGAAGGTGGCTCCTACAATGAGCAGTTCTTC	CASSDEGGSYNEQFF
TRBV20-1	many	.	TRBJ2-1	TGCAGTGCTAGAGATTCCGGTAACAATGAGCAGTTCTTC	CSARDSGNNEQFF
TRBV5-1	.	.	TRBJ2-3	TGCGCCAGCAGCTCGGGGACAACTAGCACAGATACGCAGTATTTT	CASSSGTTSTDTQYF
TRBV5-6	few	.	TRBJ2-1	TGTGCCAGCAGCTTGGTTTGGGGGGGGCAGGATGAGCAGTTCTTC	CASSLVWGGQDEQFF
TRBV10-3	.	.	TRBJ2-3	TGTGCCATCAGCTCCGGAGAAGTAGCAGATACGCAGTATTTT	CAISSGEVADTQYF